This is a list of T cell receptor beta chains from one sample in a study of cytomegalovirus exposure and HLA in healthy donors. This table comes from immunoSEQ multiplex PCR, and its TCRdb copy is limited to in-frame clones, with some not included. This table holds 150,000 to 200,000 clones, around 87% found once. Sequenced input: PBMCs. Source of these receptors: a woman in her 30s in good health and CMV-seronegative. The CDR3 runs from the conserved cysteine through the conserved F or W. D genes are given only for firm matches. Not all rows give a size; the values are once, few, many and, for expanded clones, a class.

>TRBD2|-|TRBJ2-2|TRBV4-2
CASSQEAGVGNTGELFF
TGTGCCAGCAGCCAAGAAGCGGGGGTAGGGAACACCGGGGAGCTGTTTTTT
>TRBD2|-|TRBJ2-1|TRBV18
CASSQRGGANEQFF
TGTGCCAGCTCACAGCGGGGGGGCGCGAATGAGCAGTTCTTC
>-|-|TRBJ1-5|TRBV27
CASRSEGRSNQPQHF
TGTGCCAGCAGGTCGGAGGGGAGAAGCAATCAGCCCCAGCATTTT
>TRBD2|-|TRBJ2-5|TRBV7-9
CASSPSGGLGETQYF
TGTGCCAGCAGCCCGAGCGGGGGGCTGGGGGAGACCCAGTACTTC
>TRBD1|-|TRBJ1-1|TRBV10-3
CAISGTGNTEAFF
TGTGCCATCAGTGGGACAGGGAACACTGAAGCTTTCTTT
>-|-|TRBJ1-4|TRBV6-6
CASAQRQVPHEKLFF
TGTGCCAGCGCTCAACGACAGGTCCCCCATGAAAAACTGTTTTTT
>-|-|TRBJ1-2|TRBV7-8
CASSSIPPVDYGYTF
TGTGCCAGCAGCTCGATTCCTCCGGTGGACTATGGCTACACCTTC
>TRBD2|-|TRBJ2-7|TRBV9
CASSVGRGVAYEQYF
TGTGCCAGCAGCGTAGGACGGGGGGTCGCCTACGAGCAGTACTTC
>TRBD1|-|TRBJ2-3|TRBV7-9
CASKRTGGTDTQYF
TGTGCCAGCAAAAGGACAGGGGGCACAGATACGCAGTATTTT
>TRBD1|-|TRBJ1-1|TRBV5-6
CASSGHRGEAFF
TGTGCCAGCAGCGGACACAGGGGTGAAGCTTTCTTT
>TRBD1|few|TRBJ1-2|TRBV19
CASEGQGYGYTF
TGTGCCAGCGAGGGACAGGGTTATGGCTACACCTTC
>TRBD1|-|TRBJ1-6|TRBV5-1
CASSSASQGVSSPLHF
TGCGCCAGCAGCTCCGCCTCCCAGGGGGTCTCTTCACCCCTCCACTTT
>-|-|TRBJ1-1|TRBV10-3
CAISHPTGTEAFF
TGTGCCATCAGTCACCCCACAGGCACTGAAGCTTTCTTT
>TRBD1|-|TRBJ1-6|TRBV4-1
CASTGTGDSPLHF
TGCGCCAGCACCGGGACAGGGGATTCACCCCTCCACTTT
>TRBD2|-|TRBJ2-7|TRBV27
CASSPPSSTSGGRVQYF
TGTGCCAGCAGTCCGCCTTCTTCCACTAGCGGGGGGCGCGTGCAGTACTTC
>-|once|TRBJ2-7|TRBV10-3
CAISDRPIDEQYF
TGTGCCATCAGTGACAGGCCAATTGACGAGCAGTACTTC
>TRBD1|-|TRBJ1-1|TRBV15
CATRGDRLNTEAFF
TGTGCCACCAGGGGGGACAGGTTGAACACTGAAGCTTTCTTT
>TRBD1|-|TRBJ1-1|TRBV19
CASSIGTGATEAFF
TGTGCCAGTAGTATTGGTACAGGGGCCACTGAAGCTTTCTTT
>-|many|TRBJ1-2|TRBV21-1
CASSKAAGTGEDYGYTF
TGTGCCAGCAGCAAAGCGGCAGGGACAGGGGAAGACTATGGCTACACCTTC
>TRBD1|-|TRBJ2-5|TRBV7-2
CASSDRGRGEETQYF
TGTGCCAGCAGCGACAGGGGGCGTGGGGAAGAGACCCAGTACTTC
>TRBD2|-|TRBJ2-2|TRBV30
CAWSVFGFGGAPGELFF
TGTGCCTGGAGTGTATTCGGGTTCGGGGGGGCCCCCGGGGAGCTGTTTTTT
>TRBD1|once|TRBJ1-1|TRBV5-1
CASSFAGTGNTEAFF
TGCGCCAGCAGCTTTGCCGGGACAGGGAACACTGAAGCTTTCTTT
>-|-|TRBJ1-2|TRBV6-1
CASSDTTRGYTF
TGTGCCAGCAGCGACACAACAAGGGGTTACACCTTC
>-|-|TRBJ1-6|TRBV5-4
CASSEGNSPLHF
TGTGCCAGCAGCGAGGGTAATTCACCCCTCCACTTT
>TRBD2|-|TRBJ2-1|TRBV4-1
CASSLIAGFYNEQFF
TGCGCCAGCAGCTTAATAGCGGGGTTTTACAATGAGCAGTTCTTC
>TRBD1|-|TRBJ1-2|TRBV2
CASSSGTGLWYGYTF
TGTGCCAGCAGTTCCGGGACAGGGCTTTGGTATGGCTACACCTTC
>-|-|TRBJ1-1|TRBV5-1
CASSSATGGWFEAFF
TGCGCCAGCAGCTCGGCTACCGGGGGTTGGTTTGAAGCTTTCTTT
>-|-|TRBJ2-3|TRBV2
CASSDGQGSDTQYF
TGTGCCAGCAGTGACGGGCAGGGTTCGGATACGCAGTATTTT
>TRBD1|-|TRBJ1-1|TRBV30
CAWDTGGDAFF
TGTGCCTGGGATACAGGGGGCGACGCTTTCTTT
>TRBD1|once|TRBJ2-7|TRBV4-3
CASSQTGVGEQYF
TGCGCCAGCAGCCAAACAGGGGTGGGGGAGCAGTACTTC
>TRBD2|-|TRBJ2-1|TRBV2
CASRTLAGGLYEQFF
TGTGCCAGCAGAACACTAGCGGGGGGGCTTTATGAGCAGTTCTTC
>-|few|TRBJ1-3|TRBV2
CASSALQGIGNTIYF
TGTGCCAGCAGTGCACTACAGGGTATTGGAAACACCATATATTTT
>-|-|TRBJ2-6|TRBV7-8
CASSLDFPAGANVLTF
TGTGCCAGCAGCTTAGATTTCCCCGCTGGGGCCAACGTCCTGACTTTC
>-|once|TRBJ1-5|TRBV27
CASSLHFSNQPQHF
TGTGCCAGCAGTTTACACTTTAGCAATCAGCCCCAGCATTTT
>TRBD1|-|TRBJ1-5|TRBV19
CAGGTGQSAQHF
TGTGCCGGAGGGACAGGGCAGTCAGCCCAGCATTTT
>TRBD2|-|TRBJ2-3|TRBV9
CASSVLAGGTDTQYF
TGTGCCAGCAGCGTCCTAGCGGGGGGCACAGATACGCAGTATTTT
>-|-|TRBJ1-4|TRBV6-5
CASRPTSGPNEKLFF
TGTGCCAGCAGGCCGACAAGTGGCCCTAATGAAAAACTGTTTTTT
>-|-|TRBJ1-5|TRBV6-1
CASSEAVSGGGPQHF
TGTGCCAGCAGTGAAGCGGTGAGTGGGGGGGGGCCCCAGCATTTT
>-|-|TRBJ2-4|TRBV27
CASSSPGLGDIQYF
TGTGCCAGCAGTTCTCCGGGACTCGGGGACATTCAGTACTTC
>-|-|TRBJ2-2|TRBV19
CASSVRLAGELFF
TGTGCCAGTAGTGTACGGCTAGCGGGGGAGCTGTTTTTT
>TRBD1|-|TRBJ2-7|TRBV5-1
CASSFGTAYEQYF
TGCGCCAGCAGCTTCGGGACAGCCTACGAGCAGTACTTC
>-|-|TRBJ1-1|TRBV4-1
CASSTNSEAFF
TGCGCCAGCAGTACCAATAGTGAAGCTTTCTTT
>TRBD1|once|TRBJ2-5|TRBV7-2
CASSPGTGETQYF
TGTGCCAGCAGCCCCGGGACAGGAGAGACCCAGTACTTC
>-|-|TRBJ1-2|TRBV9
CASSSRGGSYGYTF
TGTGCCAGCAGCTCCCGGGGGGGGAGCTATGGCTACACCTTC
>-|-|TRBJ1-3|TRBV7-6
CASSLVAGGSGNTIYF
TGTGCCAGCAGCTTAGTAGCGGGCGGCTCTGGAAACACCATATATTTT
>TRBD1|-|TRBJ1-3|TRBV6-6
CASRGTGGSGNTIYF
TGTGCCAGCAGAGGGACAGGGGGCTCTGGAAACACCATATATTTT
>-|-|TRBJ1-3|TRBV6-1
CASSASQLLTASGNTIYF
TGTGCCAGCAGTGCCAGCCAGCTATTGACAGCCTCTGGAAACACCATATATTTT
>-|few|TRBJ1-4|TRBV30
CAWSAPGEKLFF
TGTGCCTGGAGTGCCCCAGGGGAAAAACTGTTTTTT
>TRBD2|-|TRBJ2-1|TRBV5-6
CASSGGLAGGHEQFF
TGTGCCAGCAGCGGCGGACTAGCGGGGGGCCATGAGCAGTTCTTC
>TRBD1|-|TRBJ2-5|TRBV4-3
CASSPDGQGSLETQYF
TGCGCCAGCAGCCCCGACGGACAGGGCTCACTGGAGACCCAGTACTTC
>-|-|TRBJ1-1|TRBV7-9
CASSLPRGNTEAFF
TGTGCCAGCAGCTTACCACGGGGGAACACTGAAGCTTTCTTT
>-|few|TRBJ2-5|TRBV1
CTSSQVGQGGRETQYF
TGCACCAGCAGCCAAGTAGGACAGGGAGGGAGGGAGACCCAGTACTTC
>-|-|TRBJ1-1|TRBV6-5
CASSLSRAGEAFF
TGTGCCAGCAGCCTGTCGAGGGCAGGTGAAGCTTTCTTT
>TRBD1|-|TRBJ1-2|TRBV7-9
CASSPGQYYGYTF
TGTGCCAGCAGCCCGGGACAGTACTATGGCTACACCTTC
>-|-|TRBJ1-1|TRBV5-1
CASSQDGELAFF
TGCGCCAGCAGTCAAGACGGGGAATTGGCTTTCTTT
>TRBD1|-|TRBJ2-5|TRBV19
CASSYRGWDLEETQYF
TGTGCCAGTAGTTACAGGGGTTGGGACCTCGAAGAGACCCAGTACTTC
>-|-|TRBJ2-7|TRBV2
CASSDNRDTTAYEQYF
TGTGCCAGCAGCGACAACCGGGACACTACCGCCTACGAGCAGTACTTC